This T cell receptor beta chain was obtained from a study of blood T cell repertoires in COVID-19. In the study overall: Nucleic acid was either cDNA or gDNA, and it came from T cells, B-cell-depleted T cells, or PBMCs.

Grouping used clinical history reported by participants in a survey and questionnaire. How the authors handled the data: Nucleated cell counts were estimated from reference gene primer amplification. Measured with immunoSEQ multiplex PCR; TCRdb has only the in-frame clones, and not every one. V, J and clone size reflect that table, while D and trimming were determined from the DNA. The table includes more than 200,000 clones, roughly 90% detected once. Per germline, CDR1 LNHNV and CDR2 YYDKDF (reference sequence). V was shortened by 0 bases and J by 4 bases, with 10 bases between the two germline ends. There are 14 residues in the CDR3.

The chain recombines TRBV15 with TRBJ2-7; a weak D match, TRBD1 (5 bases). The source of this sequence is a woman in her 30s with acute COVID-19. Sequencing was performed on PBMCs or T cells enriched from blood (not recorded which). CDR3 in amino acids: CATSREGVGYEQYF. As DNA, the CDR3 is TGTGCCACCAGCAGAGAAGGGGTGGGATACGAGCAGTACTTC.